This T cell receptor beta chain was profiled in a study of cytomegalovirus exposure and HLA in healthy donors. On the study more broadly: In a later analysis, the 130 or so validation repertoires were reported to have used the same platform as the roughly 600 first-cohort repertoires.

Study-wide results and limits: The study labeled 164 TCR beta chains cytomegalovirus-associated.

Trimming pared 2 bases from V and 4 bases from J, leaving 8 bases between. Germline V lookup: CDR1 MNHEY, CDR2 SMNVEV (reference sequence). The CDR3 has 13 amino acids. A remark on this clone: As yet, its antigen is unknown.

The method was immunoSEQ multiplex PCR; TCRdb's version includes in-frame clones alone and lacks a portion of them. The repertoire has around 250,000 clones, about 90% of them found once; the top ten carry 3.1%. Sequences were obtained from PBMCs. This sequence was found in a woman younger than 45 in good health and CMV-seronegative. This chain joins TRBV27 and TRBJ1-2; D is unresolved. CDR3 nucleotides: TGTGCCAGCAGTTTAGCGGGGTCCTATGGCTACACCTTC. Translated, it gives CASSLAGSYGYTF.